This TCR beta chain was sequenced for a study of blood T cell repertoires in COVID-19. Study as a whole: The origin of the acute and convalescent COVID-19 samples was the United States, Italy and Spain. In each case, the material was cDNA or gDNA derived from T cells, B-cell-depleted T cells, or PBMCs.

This clone was seen once. In the original analysis: Amplification of reference gene primers was used by the study to estimate nucleated cell counts. The protocol was immunoSEQ multiplex PCR, while the TCRdb copy is restricted to in-frame clones and leaves out a portion. The D gene and trimming were derived from the DNA, and the V and J assignments and clone size from that table. The sample contains about 180,000 clones, about 86% of which appear only once. J was trimmed by 1 base and V by 3 bases; bases with no gene match: 3. The CDR3 extends over 15 amino acids. Germline assignment: CDR1 KGHSH and CDR2 LQKENI.

The V gene is TRBV18, the J gene TRBJ1-5, with TRBD1 matching 7 bases. Sequencing was performed on peripheral blood. This TCR came from a man aged 45-65 years with active or convalescent COVID-19. The CDR3 here is CASSPETGSNQPQHF. The CDR3 region has the DNA TGTGCCAGCTCACCTGAGACAGGGAGCAATCAGCCCCAGCATTTT. Full variable domain (missing parts from reference TRBV18 and TRBJ1-5): NAGVMQNPRHLVRRRGQEARLRCSPMKGHSHVYWYRQLPEEGLKFMVYLQKENIIDESGMPKERFSAEFPKEGPSILRIQQVVRGDSAAYFCASSPETGSNQPQHFGDGTRLSIL.